One sample yielded the 12 T cell receptor beta chains listed below, sequenced in a study of identical twins listed by TCRdb under 2016. The library was produced with 5' RACE. Sequencing instrument: Illumina HiSeq 2000. Through fastp at Q25 and MiXCR, TCRdb rebuilt clones from the public reads, retaining in-frame beta chains. Every entry covers one CDR3 protein and lists the most common genes and DNA from its rows. The sample includes around 1.7 million distinct CDR3 sequences, with less than 40% observed a single time. The ten largest clones capture 0.27% of the sample. The sequencing input was cord blood. The receptor set was obtained from a newborn girl in good health.

The chain recombines TRBV24-1 with TRBJ1-1, with D possibly being TRBD1 (5 bases). The CDR3 is 13 amino acids. Germline-derived CDR1 and CDR2 are KGHDR and SFDVKD. The ends were cut back, 5 bases at V and 4 bases at J, with 10 bases in the middle. The CDR3 loop is CATSAAGGTEAFF. CDR3 DNA sequence: TGTGCCACCAGTGCCGCGGGGGGCACTGAAGCTTTCTTT.

This clonotype was detected many times. The chain joins TRBV7-2 to TRBJ2-7; 8 bases are shared with TRBD1. The ends lost 5 bases at V and 3 bases at J; junction bases unmatched: 9. This CDR3 has 15 amino acids. From germline, CDR1 is SGHTA and CDR2 FQGNSA. For the CDR3, the DNA is TGTGCCAGCAGCCCAAGGACAGGGCCCTTCTACGAGCAGTACTTC. Amino acids: CASSPRTGPFYEQYF.

The genes are TRBV5-1 and TRBJ1-1; 11 bases align to TRBD1. Germline values: CDR1 SGHRS, CDR2 YFSETQ. This CDR3 region has 15 residues. V gave up 4 bases and J gave up 5 bases; unmatched junction bases: 7. CDR3 nucleotides: TGCGCCAGCAGCCGCCGGGACAGGGGGGGGACTGAAGCTTTCTTT. It yields the protein CASSRRDRGGTEAFF.

This clonotype came up many times. The rearrangement uses TRBV7-2 and TRBJ2-3, with 9 bases matching TRBD2. There are 16 residues in the CDR3. Germline CDR1 reads SGHTA; CDR2 reads FQGNSA. Trimming cost V 0 bases and J 0 bases; bases outside gene matches: 1. The CDR3 loop reads CASSLATSGSTDTQYF. CDR3 coding DNA: TGTGCCAGCAGCTTAGCTACTAGCGGGAGCACAGATACGCAGTATTTT.

The sample holds a few counts of this clonotype. V gene TRBV6-1 combines with J gene TRBJ1-5; D gene ambiguous. The V end was cut by 7 bases, the J end by 2 bases, with 9 bases between. This CDR3 is built from 13 residues. In germline, CDR1 is MNHNS, CDR2 SASEGT. This CDR3 is CASKTSGNQPQHF. CDR3 nucleotide sequence: TGTGCCAGCAAGACATCGGGCAATCAGCCCCAGCATTTT.

This clonotype was counted a few times. The J gene is TRBJ1-6, the V gene TRBV4-2, with D hard to call. V was trimmed by 7 bases and J by 7 bases, leaving 11 bases between them. This CDR3 is built from 13 residues. Germline V gives CDR1 LGHNA, CDR2 YNFKEQ. The CDR3 protein is CASMKRPNSPLHF. The CDR3 DNA follows: TGTGCCAGCATGAAGAGGCCCAATTCACCCCTCCACTTT.

This clonotype was picked up a small number of times. The rearrangement links TRBV25-1 to TRBJ2-1; D is tentatively TRBD1 or TRBD2 (6 bases each). V lost 6 bases and J lost 8, with 17 bases in between. CDR1 MGHDK and CDR2 SYGVNS come from the germline V gene. The CDR3 consists of 14 residues. The CDR3 region is CASSPIRGADEQFF. Written as DNA, the CDR3 is TGTGCCAGCAGCCCCATTAGGGGGGCAGATGAGCAGTTCTTC.

This clonotype was picked up a small number of times. In DNA, the CDR3 is TGCAGTGCTAGAGAACGACCGGGACTAGCGCACAATGAGCAGTTCTTC. Residues: CSARERPGLAHNEQFF. J is TRBJ2-1 and V is TRBV20-1; 10 bases align to TRBD2. Trimming at V came to 0 bases and at J to 5 bases, leaving 7 bases not matched to a gene. The CDR3 extends over 16 amino acids. The V gene's germline CDR1 is DFQATT and CDR2 SNEGSKA (reference sequence).

V and J are TRBV2 and TRBJ2-1, with a possible D match to TRBD2 (6 bases). The end of the DNA is better explained by TRBJ2-7, so the J call may be wrong. The CDR3 is 16 amino acids. Germline V gene lookup returns CDR1 SNHLY and CDR2 FYNNEI. CDR3 region: CASSEADGSSYNEQYF. CDR3 nucleotide sequence: TGTGCCAGCAGTGAAGCGGACGGGAGCTCCTACAATGAGCAGTACTTC.

The table lists this clonotype with a few counts. The chain has TRBV2 and TRBJ2-1; 12 bases are a match to TRBD2. The germline CDR1 and CDR2 sequences are SNHLY and FYNNEI. The CDR3 loop spans 16 amino acids. With 7 bases clipped from V and 8 bases from J, the junction kept 12 bases outside the gene matches. The CDR3 protein is CASTTGLAGLGDEQFF. In DNA form, the CDR3 reads TGTGCCAGCACTACGGGACTAGCGGGCCTGGGGGATGAGCAGTTCTTC.

This clonotype was recorded a few times. The chain couples TRBV7-8 to TRBJ2-7, with TRBD2 matching 9 bases. Germline CDR1 is SGHVS and CDR2 is FQNEAQ. The CDR3 runs to 15 residues. V was pared by 5 bases and J by 2 bases, with 7 bases of the junction left unmatched. The CDR3 DNA sequence: TGTGCCAGCAGCCCCAGCGTAGCGGGGGCCTACGAGCAGTACTTC. Amino acids: CASSPSVAGAYEQYF. Full variable domain (remainder filled in from reference TRBV7-8 and TRBJ2-7): GAGVSQSPRYKVAKRGQDVALRCDPISGHVSLFWYQQALGQGPEFLTYFQNEAQLDKSGLPSDRFFAERPEGSVSTLKIQRTQQEDSAVYLCASSPSVAGAYEQYFGPGTRLTVT.

This clonotype was seen only a few times. The chain couples TRBV12-3 or TRBV12-4 to TRBJ2-1; D could derive from TRBD1 or TRBD2 (5 bases each). Between the trimmed V and J ends, which lost 4 bases and 2 bases, there was a span of 15 bases. The CDR3 is 16 amino acids. CDR3: CASSSSGRGTYNEQFF. In DNA, the CDR3 is TGTGCCAGCAGTTCCTCGGGACGTGGAACCTACAATGAGCAGTTCTTC.